The sequence of this T cell receptor (beta chain) was determined in a study of cytotoxic CD8 clonotypes in ibrutinib-treated CLL. Overall study: After a median roughly twelve months on treatment (6 to 36), response samples were drawn. Mean productive templates were about 260,000; mean productive rearrangements were around 86,000. Regarding the study as a whole: Having risen at ibrutinib response, clonality had fallen back toward baseline by progression.

Profiling relied on immunoSEQ multiplex PCR, and the TCRdb table lists in-frame clones only, not all of them. The sample yields 250,000 to 350,000 clones, approximately 76% seen once. The CDR3 length is 13 residues. The germline gives CDR1 SNHLY, CDR2 FYNNEI. V lost 6 bases, J lost 2 bases, and 11 bases lay in between. For this clone: Its antigen is not identified.

This clonotype was sampled from a human donor with chronic lymphocytic leukemia. The chain has TRBV2 and TRBJ2-7; D unresolved. The sample in question was PBMCs, obtained at disease progression, from a patient treated with ibrutinib. This chain's CDR3 is CASSKSRTYEQYF. DNA for the CDR3: TGTGCCAGCAGCAAGTCCAGAACCTACGAGCAGTACTTC.